This TCR beta chain derives from a study of cytomegalovirus exposure and HLA in healthy donors. The J segment lost 5 bases and the V segment lost 4 bases, leaving 8 bases of the junction unmatched. Germline values: CDR1 MDHEN, CDR2 SYDVKM. This CDR3 is 15 amino acids long. The table lists this clone with a few counts. No antigen is known for it. The study's findings and limits: Researchers had no immune exposure information except CMV serostatus available. The study designated 160 or so TCR beta chains cytomegalovirus-associated.

Primers included in the PCR were 60 Vbeta and 13 Jbeta primers. This table comes from immunoSEQ multiplex PCR, and its TCRdb copy is limited to in-frame clones, with some not included. The sample holds some 240,000 clones, around 73% seen once. Sequenced input: PBMCs. This chain connects TRBV28 to TRBJ1-2; 9 bases agree with TRBD1. The receptor was isolated from a male donor in good health and CMV-seronegative. The CDR3 region is CASSSNDRGKYGYTF. The CDR3 region has the DNA TGTGCCAGCAGTTCCAACGACAGGGGGAAGTATGGCTACACCTTC.